This T cell receptor (beta chain) derives from a study of T cell repertoires in cytomegalovirus infection. Study-level background: CMV infection and matching HLA type were both indicated by public TCR beta signatures.

Germline-derived CDR1 and CDR2 are LNHNV and YYDKDF (reference sequence). V gave up 3 bases and J gave up 6 bases, with 12 bases separating them. The CDR3 has 14 residues. TCRdb recomputed calls from the reads with MiXCR, one row per CDR3 protein. The profile shows about 300,000 distinct CDR3 sequences, around 9.1% of them singletons. This clonotype was recorded many times. Its antigen is not known. Findings of the study overall: Based on cumulative public TCR beta family frequency, carriers of CMV plus the relevant HLA were identified.

The clonotype comes from a human donor in good health (CMV status not recorded). Some clones in this sample may be carry-over from other donors' samples. This chain joins TRBV15 and TRBJ2-4; maybe TRBD1 (5 bases). The sequenced material came from PBMCs. The CDR3 reads CATSSLSDRNIQYF. In nucleotides, the CDR3 is TGTGCCACCAGCAGCTTATCAGACAGAAACATTCAGTACTTC.